This T cell receptor beta chain was recovered during a study of blood T cell repertoires in COVID-19. Overall study: In each case, the material was cDNA or gDNA derived from T cells, B-cell-depleted T cells, or PBMCs.

TCRdb's table, derived via immunoSEQ multiplex PCR, lists solely in-frame clones and lacks some. In the table there are about 310,000 clones, around 87% of which are singletons. V was shortened by 2 bases and J by 8 bases, with 12 bases between the two germline ends. Germline loops: CDR1 MNHNS, CDR2 SASEGT. CDR3 length equals 14 residues. The chain couples TRBV6-1 to TRBJ1-4; no firm D call. The sequence derives from a man between 50 and 59 years old with active or convalescent COVID-19. The material sequenced was peripheral blood. The CDR3: CASSERLAPEKLFF. CDR3 DNA sequence: TGTGCCAGCAGTGAAAGGCTAGCACCCGAAAAACTGTTTTTT.